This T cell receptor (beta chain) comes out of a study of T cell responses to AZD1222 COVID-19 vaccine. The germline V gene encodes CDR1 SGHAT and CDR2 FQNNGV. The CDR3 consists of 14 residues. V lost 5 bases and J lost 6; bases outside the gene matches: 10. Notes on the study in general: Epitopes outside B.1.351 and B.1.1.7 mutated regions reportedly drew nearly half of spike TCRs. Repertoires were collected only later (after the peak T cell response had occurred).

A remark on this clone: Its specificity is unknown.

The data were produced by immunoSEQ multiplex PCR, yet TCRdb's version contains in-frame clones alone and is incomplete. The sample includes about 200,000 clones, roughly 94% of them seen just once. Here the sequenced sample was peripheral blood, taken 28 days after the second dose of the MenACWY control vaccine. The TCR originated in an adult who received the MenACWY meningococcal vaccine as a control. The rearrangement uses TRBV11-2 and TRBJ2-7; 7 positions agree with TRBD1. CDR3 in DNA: TGTGCCAGCAGCGCCCGGGACAGCCAGGTCGAGCAGTACTTC. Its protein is CASSARDSQVEQYF.